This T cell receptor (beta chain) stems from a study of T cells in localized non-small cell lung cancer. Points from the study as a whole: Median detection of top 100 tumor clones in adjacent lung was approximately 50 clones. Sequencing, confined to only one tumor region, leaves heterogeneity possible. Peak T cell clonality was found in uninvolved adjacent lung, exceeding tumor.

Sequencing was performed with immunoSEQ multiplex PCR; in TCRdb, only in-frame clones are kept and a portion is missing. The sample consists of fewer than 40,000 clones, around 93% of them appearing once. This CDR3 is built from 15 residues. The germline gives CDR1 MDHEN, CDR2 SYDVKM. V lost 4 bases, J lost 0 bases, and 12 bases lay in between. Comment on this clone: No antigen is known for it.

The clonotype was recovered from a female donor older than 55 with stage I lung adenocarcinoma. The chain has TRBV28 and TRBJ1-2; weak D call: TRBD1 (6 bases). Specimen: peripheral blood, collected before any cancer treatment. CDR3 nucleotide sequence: TGTGCCAGCAGTTCCCGGGGGGCTCCTAACTATGGCTACACCTTC. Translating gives CASSSRGAPNYGYTF.